The rows below give T cell receptor beta chains drawn from one sample of a study of T cell responses to AZD1222 COVID-19 vaccine. The assay was immunoSEQ multiplex PCR, and TCRdb's table has in-frame clones only and misses some. This sample carries some 130,000 clones, roughly 93% of them seen once, and the ten largest clones take approximately 6.8%. Sequenced material: peripheral blood, taken 28 days after the second AZD1222 dose. Source of these receptors: an adult who received the AZD1222 COVID-19 vaccine. Each CDR3 is given with its conserved first and last residue. The order of the fields is D gene, V gene, clone size, J gene, CDR3 DNA, CDR3 protein. A D gene is named only where the DNA matches it firmly. Not every row has a clone size; where given, it reads once, few, many or a size class.

-	TRBV4-1	-	TRBJ1-5	TGCGCCAGCAGCCAAAACCTACGACAGTTGAATCAGCCCCAGCATTTT	CASSQNLRQLNQPQHF
TRBD1	TRBV19	-	TRBJ2-1	TGTGCCAGTCAACAGGGGCACTCCTACAATGAGCAGTTCTTC	CASQQGHSYNEQFF
-	TRBV11-3	-	TRBJ1-4	TGTGCCAGCACCCTTGGGGCAACTAATGAAAAACTGTTTTTT	CASTLGATNEKLFF
TRBD1	TRBV5-1	-	TRBJ2-3	TGCGCCAGCAGCTTGGCTTTGGGGACAGGGGGCGCAGATACGCAGTATTTT	CASSLALGTGGADTQYF
-	TRBV4-2	-	TRBJ1-1	TGTGCCAGCAGCCAACAAACTACTGAAGCTTTCTTT	CASSQQTTEAFF
TRBD1	TRBV18	once	TRBJ1-1	TGTGCCAGCTCGGTAGGGACAGGCAACACTGAAGCTTTCTTT	CASSVGTGNTEAFF
TRBD1	TRBV28	-	TRBJ1-2	TGTGCCAGCAGCTTCGACAGGGCTGGCTACACCTTC	CASSFDRAGYTF
-	TRBV5-1	-	TRBJ2-5	TGCGCCAGCAGCTTGGAATTCGAGACCCAGTACTTC	CASSLEFETQYF
-	TRBV3-1/TRBV3-2	-	TRBJ1-5	TGTGCCAGCAGTTACTACGGTAGCAATCAGCCCCAGCATTTT	CASSYYGSNQPQHF
-	TRBV10-2	-	TRBJ1-6	TGCGCCACGGGGAGTACCTTTTATAATTCACCCCTCCACTTT	CATGSTFYNSPLHF
-	TRBV27	once	TRBJ1-5	TGTGCCAGCAGTTTACCCTGGGATCAGCCCCAGCATTTT	CASSLPWDQPQHF
-	TRBV9	-	TRBJ2-5	TGTGCCAGCAGCGTAGGGAGGGTGCTCCAAGAGACCCAGTACTTC	CASSVGRVLQETQYF
-	TRBV25-1	once	TRBJ1-1	TGTGCCAGCAGCCCCTGGGGGGTCGGAAACACTGAAGCTTTCTTT	CASSPWGVGNTEAFF
-	TRBV2	-	TRBJ2-2	TGTGCCAGCAGAGGTGGGCAGGACCCTTACTTCGGGGAGCTGTTTTTT	CASRGGQDPYFGELFF
-	TRBV7-6	-	TRBJ2-7	TGTGCCAGCAGCCCAAACAGCGGCTACGAGCAGTACTTC	CASSPNSGYEQYF
-	TRBV2	-	TRBJ1-2	TGTGCCAGCAGTCCCAGGCCCGTGCGCACACCAGCATCCTATGGCTACACCTTC	CASSPRPVRTPASYGYTF
-	TRBV21-1	-	TRBJ2-7	TGTGCCAGCAGCAAAGCACAGGGGGCCACCTACGAGCAGTACTTC	CASSKAQGATYEQYF
-	TRBV7-9	-	TRBJ2-6	TGTGCCAGCAGCTACTCTGGGGCCAACGTCCTGACTTTC	CASSYSGANVLTF
-	TRBV6-6	-	TRBJ2-4	TGTGCCAGCAGACAGGGCAGTACGGCCAAAAACATTCAGTACTTC	CASRQGSTAKNIQYF
-	TRBV6-5	-	TRBJ1-1	TGTGCCAGCAGTTACTCCTCACAGGGTCTGTCTGAAGCTTTCTTT	CASSYSSQGLSEAFF
-	TRBV7-9	-	TRBJ2-5	TGTGCCAGCAGCCCCGGGGTATTACAAGAGACCCAGTACTTC	CASSPGVLQETQYF
-	TRBV7-9	-	TRBJ1-1	TGTGCCAGCTCCGTTTGGGAGAGCACTGAAGCTTTCTTT	CASSVWESTEAFF
-	TRBV18	-	TRBJ1-2	TGTGCCAGCTCTCCAAACAGGGAAGGCTACACCTTC	CASSPNREGYTF
TRBD1	TRBV19	once	TRBJ2-7	TGTGCCAGTAGTATAGCCGGGACAGGGGCCTACGAGCAGTACTTC	CASSIAGTGAYEQYF
-	TRBV10-3	-	TRBJ2-1	TGTGCCATCAGTGAGGAAGGGGATGAGCAGTTCTTC	CAISEEGDEQFF
TRBD1	TRBV15	-	TRBJ1-4	TGTGCCACCAGCAGCCCCAACAGGGGCAACGGCGAAAAACTGTTTTTT	CATSSPNRGNGEKLFF
-	TRBV5-4	-	TRBJ2-2	TGTGCCAGCAGCTTGAGCGGGGAGCTGTTTTTT	CASSLSGELFF
TRBD1	TRBV4-2	-	TRBJ1-5	TGTGCCAGCAGCCAAGGGACAGGGGGTAATCAGCCCCAGCATTTT	CASSQGTGGNQPQHF
TRBD1	TRBV29-1	once	TRBJ1-1	TGCAGCGCAGGGGGCTGGATGAACACTGAAGCTTTCTTT	CSAGGWMNTEAFF